The clone carrying this T cell receptor (beta chain) was seen more than once but under ten times. Its antigen is as yet unknown. The junction shows a germline mismatch at one end, possibly a read error. The assay was immunoSEQ multiplex PCR, and TCRdb's table has in-frame clones only and misses some. The data show fewer than 15,000 clones, roughly 70% seen once. The length of the CDR3 is 12 residues. Per the germline V gene, CDR1 is LNHDA and CDR2 is SQIVND (reference sequence). The sample is drawn from a study of T cell repertoires in urothelial bladder cancer. Overall study: The roughly 12 resected lesions were three cT0, three cTa, three cT1 and three cT2 or greater. Study findings and constraints: Benign specimens held more T cells than urothelial carcinoma specimens. Benign specimens had a median approximately 13% infiltrating lymphocyte percentage.

The specimen was tumor-infiltrating cells from bladder cancer. The J gene is TRBJ1-2, the V gene TRBV19, with D possibly matching TRBD1 (6 bases). The source is a human donor with urothelial carcinoma. CDR3 loop: CASSTTTGRAQF. The CDR3 DNA is TGTGCCAGTAGTACCACCACAGGGAGGGCGCAGTTC.